Below, 21 T cell receptor beta chains from the same sample are listed, as sequenced in a study of shared clonotypes between healthy human individuals. Method: immunoSEQ multiplex PCR; TCRdb's copy keeps in-frame clones and lacks some. This table holds about 510,000 clones, around 79% found once. The sample taken for sequencing was PBMCs. The origin of the receptors is a woman between 40 and 55 years old in good health. Some clones in this sample may be carry-over from other donors' samples.

The table lists this clone with a count of one. The rearrangement links TRBV5-6 to TRBJ1-1; D may be TRBD1 (6 bases). The germline V and J ends were trimmed by 3 bases and 3 bases, with 12 bases remaining between them. The CDR3 has 14 residues. Germline loops: CDR1 SGHDT, CDR2 YYEEEE. CDR3 in DNA: TGTGCCAGCAGCTCCCTCAGGGGATACACTGAAGCTTTCTTT. This codes for CASSSLRGYTEAFF.

This rearrangement joins TRBV10-3 to TRBJ1-2, with D hard to call. CDR1 and CDR2 from the germline V gene are ENHRY and SYGVKD. Trimming took 10 bases from V and 4 from J, leaving 10 bases between them. The CDR3 covers 11 residues. In DNA, the CDR3 is TGTGCCAAGGTGATTGGCTATGGCTACACCTTC. Protein sequence: CAKVIGYGYTF.

CDR3 in amino acids: CASSEARLAARHEQFF. Written as DNA, the CDR3 is TGTGCCAGCAGTGAAGCGCGGCTAGCGGCCCGCCATGAGCAGTTCTTC. J is TRBJ2-1 and V is TRBV6-1; 7 bases map to TRBD2. This CDR3 has 16 amino acids. The J segment lost 8 bases and the V segment lost 0 bases, leaving 10 bases of the junction unmatched. Germline values: CDR1 MNHNS, CDR2 SASEGT.

CDR3 region: CASSLSSRWRVTGELFF. CDR3 sequence (DNA): TGTGCCAGCAGTTTATCGTCCCGGTGGAGGGTGACCGGGGAGCTGTTTTTT. The chain uses TRBV27 and TRBJ2-2, with D perhaps TRBD2 (6 bases). Germline-derived CDR1 and CDR2 are MNHEY and SMNVEV (reference sequence). The CDR3 has 17 amino acids. V was trimmed by 0 bases and J by 5 bases, leaving 16 bases between them.

The chain is built from TRBV30 and TRBJ2-7; weak D call: TRBD2 (6 bases). From germline, CDR1 is GTSNPN and CDR2 SVGIG (reference sequence). The CDR3 is made up of 15 amino acids. Deletions cut 3 bases from V and 0 bases from J, with 15 bases between. CDR3 amino acids: CAWRPAGSSSYEQYF. The DNA of the CDR3 is TGTGCCTGGAGGCCAGCCGGGAGTAGCTCCTACGAGCAGTACTTC. The full variable domain, rest sourced from reference TRBV30 and TRBJ2-7, is SQTIHQWPATLVQPVGSPLSLECTVEGTSNPNLYWYRQAAGRGLQLLFYSVGIGQISSEVPQNLSASRPQDRQFILSSKKLLLSDSGFYLCAWRPAGSSSYEQYFGPGTRLTVT.

The chain combines TRBV9 with TRBJ2-1; tentative D call: TRBD1 (6 bases). Germline assignment: CDR1 SGDLS and CDR2 YYNGEE. The CDR3 is made up of 14 amino acids. V lost 1 base to trimming and J lost 9 bases, with 14 bases between them. The CDR3 is CASSVIWGRSEQFF. DNA of the CDR3: TGTGCCAGCAGCGTAATTTGGGGGCGGAGTGAGCAGTTCTTC. Drawing the rest from reference TRBV9 and TRBJ2-1, the complete variable domain is DSGVTQTPKHLITATGQRVTLRCSPRSGDLSVYWYQQSLDQGLQFLIQYYNGEERAKGNILERFSAQQFPDLHSELNLSSLELGDSALYFCASSVIWGRSEQFFGPGTRLTVL.

In its sample, this clone was seen once. This chain joins TRBV5-4 and TRBJ2-3; possibly TRBD1 for D (6 bases). Between the trimmed V and J ends, which lost 0 bases and 3 bases, there was a span of 11 bases. CDR1 SGHNT and CDR2 YYREEE come from the germline V gene (reference sequence). The CDR3 has 15 amino acids. DNA for the CDR3: TGTGCCAGCAGCTTGGGGGGGCTTATGACAGATACGCAGTATTTT. It translates to CASSLGGLMTDTQYF. The whole variable domain, remainder taken from reference TRBV5-4 and TRBJ2-3, is ETGVTQSPTHLIKTRGQQVTLRCSSQSGHNTVSWYQQALGQGPQFIFQYYREEENGRGNFPPRFSGLQFPNYSSELNVNALELDDSALYLCASSLGGLMTDTQYFGPGTRLTVL.

This clone has a single count. This rearrangement joins TRBV30 to TRBJ1-1; no definite D call. The CDR3 runs to 11 residues. Germline V CDR1 and CDR2: GTSNPN, SVGIG (reference sequence). V was pared by 1 base and J by 10 bases, with 10 bases between. The CDR3 sequence: CAWSARMAAFF. For the CDR3, the DNA is TGTGCCTGGAGTGCGCGGATGGCAGCTTTCTTT.

The genes are TRBV6-6 and TRBJ2-1; D assignment may be TRBD1 or TRBD2 (5 bases each). CDR3 size: 15 residues. From germline, CDR1 is MNHNY and CDR2 SVGAGI (reference sequence). The V and J ends lost 0 bases and 7 bases respectively, with 13 bases between them. The DNA of the CDR3 is TGTGCCAGCAGTTACTCGGGTGGGACGTGGAATGAGCAGTTCTTC. Translating gives CASSYSGGTWNEQFF.

V gene TRBV7-9 combines with J gene TRBJ1-1, with 10 bases aligning to TRBD1. The CDR3 has 14 amino acids. CDR1 and CDR2 (germline): SEHNR, FQNEAQ (reference sequence). The V segment lost 6 bases and the J segment 6 bases; nucleotides outside the gene matches: 7. CDR3 sequence reads: CASSQGQGTAEAFF. The CDR3 nucleotides read TGTGCCAGCAGTCAGGGACAGGGGACGGCTGAAGCTTTCTTT.

This chain links TRBV27 with TRBJ1-4; D is perhaps TRBD1 (6 bases). CDR1 MNHEY and CDR2 SMNVEV come from the germline V gene (reference sequence). V was pared by 0 bases and J by 7 bases, with 15 bases between. The CDR3 sequence is 16 residues long. CDR3 bases: TGTGCCAGCAGTTTATCGATGCAGGGGTCGGGTGAAAAACTGTTTTTT. Residues: CASSLSMQGSGEKLFF.

The chain joins TRBV11-3 to TRBJ2-1; 10 nucleotides agree with TRBD2. The trim removed 1 base at V and 7 bases at J, leaving 4 bases unmatched. CDR3 length equals 15 residues. The germline CDR1 and CDR2 sequences are SGHNT and YENEEA. CDR3 nucleotides: TGTGCCAGCAGCTTAGTTGGGACTAGCGATAATGAGCAGTTCTTC. Translation: CASSLVGTSDNEQFF.

The chain has TRBV27 and TRBJ2-6; D is undetermined. This CDR3 comprises 14 residues. Deletions cut 8 bases from V and 0 bases from J, with 8 bases between. CDR1 is MNHEY, CDR2 SMNVEV, per germline (reference sequence). CDR3 residues: CASGLPSGANVLTF. In nucleotides, the CDR3 is TGTGCCAGCGGTCTGCCCTCTGGGGCCAACGTCCTGACTTTC.

The chain couples TRBV6-4 to TRBJ2-7; D remains unclear. The CDR3 is 14 amino acids. V was shortened by 0 bases and J by 2 bases, with 8 bases between the two germline ends. Germline-derived CDR1 and CDR2 are MRHNA and SNTAGT. CDR3 residues: CASSDSRITYEQYF. CDR3 in DNA: TGTGCCAGCAGTGACTCCAGGATTACCTACGAGCAGTACTTC.

The rearrangement uses TRBV5-1 and TRBJ2-7, with 9 nucleotides matching TRBD1. This CDR3 region has 13 residues. Germline CDR1 and CDR2: SGHRS and YFSETQ. V dropped 7 bases and J dropped 2; count of bases not matched to a gene: 4. This chain's CDR3 is CASARDRAYEQYF. CDR3 DNA: TGCGCCAGCGCCCGGGACAGGGCCTACGAGCAGTACTTC.

The V and J genes are TRBV5-5 and TRBJ2-6, with D possibly TRBD2 on 5 matching bases. CDR3 length equals 16 residues. Trimming removed 0 bases at V and 1 base at J, with 8 bases between. The germline CDR1 and CDR2 sequences are SGHKS and YYEKEE (reference sequence). The CDR3, as DNA: TGTGCCAGCAGCTTGGCCGGAGGATCTGGGGCCAACGTCCTGACTTTC. As protein: CASSLAGGSGANVLTF. The variable domain in full, completed from reference TRBV5-5 and TRBJ2-6, reads DAGVTQSPTHLIKTRGQQVTLRCSPISGHKSVSWYQQVLGQGPQFIFQYYEKEERGRGNFPDRFSARQFPNYSSELNVNALLLGDSALYLCASSLAGGSGANVLTFGAGSRLTVL.

This clone was picked up a small number of times. The rearrangement links TRBV28 to TRBJ1-1; D remains unclear. The germline gives CDR1 MDHEN, CDR2 SYDVKM. The CDR3 covers 14 residues. Trimming pared 1 base from V and 4 bases from J, leaving 10 bases between. The CDR3 region has the DNA TGTGCCAGCAGTTTATCACACGGGAGCACTGAAGCTTTCTTT. Residues: CASSLSHGSTEAFF. The entire variable domain, with the rest obtained from reference TRBV28 and TRBJ1-1, is as follows: DVKVTQSSRYLVKRTGEKVFLECVQDMDHENMFWYRQDPGLGLRLIYFSYDVKMKEKGDIPEGYSVSREKKERFSLILESASTNQTSMYLCASSLSHGSTEAFFGQGTRLTVV.

The chain employs TRBV21-1 and TRBJ2-7. TRBV21-1 is described as a pseudogene. The CDR3 totals 14 residues. CDR3 residues: CASQGGNPPCEQYF. In nucleotides, the CDR3 is TGTGCCAGCCAAGGGGGGAATCCTCCGTGCGAGCAGTACTTC.

As to this clone: Other nucleotide sequences in the sample specify the same CDR3. The chain has TRBV28 and TRBJ1-4; perhaps TRBD1 as D (5 bases). The CDR3 is made up of 14 amino acids. Trimming removed 8 bases from V and 7 bases from J, with 17 bases in between. Per the germline V gene, CDR1 is MDHEN and CDR2 is SYDVKM. CDR3 DNA sequence: TGTGCCAGCTCCTTGGGGGGTGAGGGTGAAAAACTGTTTTTT. It translates to CASSLGGEGEKLFF.

This clone was counted ten times or more. The gene calls are TRBV5-6 and TRBJ2-1; D is perhaps TRBD2 (6 bases). V lost 4 bases to trimming and J lost 0 bases, with 11 bases between them. From germline, CDR1 is SGHDT and CDR2 YYEEEE. CDR3 length: 15 residues. CDR3 bases: TGTGCCAGCAGCCGCGGGGCGAGCTCCTACAATGAGCAGTTCTTC. Its translation: CASSRGASSYNEQFF.

V usage is TRBV11-2 and J usage is TRBJ2-7, with D possibly called TRBD1 or TRBD2 (7 bases each). The V and J ends lost 1 base and 3 bases respectively, with 16 bases between them. The CDR3 sequence is 16 residues long. Germline loops: CDR1 SGHAT, CDR2 FQNNGV. The CDR3: CASSLARGGALYEQYF. The CDR3 DNA sequence: TGTGCCAGCAGCTTAGCCAGGGGGGGGGCCCTCTACGAGCAGTACTTC.